This TCR beta chain was documented in a study of blood T cell repertoires in COVID-19. Looking at the study overall: Samples came from the United States, Italy and Spain, spanning acute and convalescent COVID-19. PBMCs, B-cell-depleted T cells, or T cells provided the cDNA or gDNA that made up the material.

The V and J ends lost 6 bases and 0 bases respectively, with 12 bases between them. The CDR3 length is 15 residues. The germline gives CDR1 SGHRS, CDR2 YFSETQ. The authors' processing: Amplifying reference gene primers gave estimates of nucleated cell counts. Data came from immunoSEQ multiplex PCR; TCRdb stores just in-frame clones and leaves some out. V and J calls plus clone size are reproduced from that table; the DNA served to infer D and trimming. The table records some 210,000 clones, about four fifths of them present only once. The sample comprised peripheral blood. The gene calls are TRBV5-1 and TRBJ2-2; possible D gene TRBD1, 6 bases. The receptor was derived from a man aged 45-65 years with active or convalescent COVID-19. This CDR3 reads CASKPRDTNTGELFF. The CDR3 DNA is TGCGCCAGCAAGCCCCGGGACACGAACACCGGGGAGCTGTTTTTT.